The 30 T cell receptor beta chains below were found in one sample sequenced in a study of vaccination effects on CD4 cells after COVID-19. Their recognized antigens are unknown. Repertoires were generated with immunoSEQ multiplex PCR, while TCRdb's copy carries only in-frame clones and drops some. The data show about 46,000 clones, around three quarters seen once. Ahead of sequencing, the ViraFEST assay grew antigen-specific CD4+ T cells using viral peptide pools. Scientists isolated CD4+ T cells after a roughly 10-day culture period ended. Participants were given two doses of BNT162b2 or mRNA-1273 vaccine. The sequences come from CD4+ T cells from PBMCs cultured with HCoV-OC43 spike peptides, collected after COVID-19 vaccination. Subset defined: HCoV-OC43 spike overlapping peptide pool stimulation. The source is a human donor who received a COVID-19 vaccine.

V and J are TRBV4-1 and TRBJ2-1; possible D gene TRBD2, 5 bases. CDR1 MGHRA and CDR2 YSYEKL come from the germline V gene. The CDR3 runs to 16 residues. V was trimmed by 1 base and J by 4 bases, leaving 14 bases between them. CDR3 amino acids: CASSQGLTMEYNEQFF. CDR3 coding DNA: TGCGCCAGCAGCCAAGGGTTGACTATGGAATACAATGAGCAGTTCTTC.

This chain uses TRBV15 with TRBJ2-3, with TRBD2 matching 7 bases. CDR1 and CDR2 from the germline V gene are LNHNV and YYDKDF (reference sequence). V dropped 2 bases and J dropped 0; count of bases not matched to a gene: 8. The length of the CDR3 is 17 residues. The CDR3 DNA reads TGTGCCACCAGCAGACGACTAGCACTTCTAAGCACAGATACGCAGTATTTT. Its translation is CATSRRLALLSTDTQYF.

This clone was counted between two and nine times. The J gene is TRBJ1-2, the V gene TRBV27; 10 nucleotides match TRBD1. V lost 5 bases and J lost 7; bases outside the gene matches: 10. The length of the CDR3 is 15 residues. From germline, CDR1 is MNHEY and CDR2 SMNVEV (reference sequence). The CDR3, as DNA: TGTGCCAGCAGTCCGGGGGACAGGGGAGGCGGTGGCTACACCTTC. Translated, it gives CASSPGDRGGGGYTF.

This chain uses TRBV5-1 with TRBJ2-3; D gene ambiguous. CDR1 and CDR2 from the germline V gene are SGHRS and YFSETQ. V lost 3 bases and J lost 0, with 8 bases in between. The CDR3 totals 14 residues. CDR3 amino acids: CASSSTSSTDTQYF. For the CDR3, the DNA is TGCGCCAGCAGCTCGACCTCTAGCACAGATACGCAGTATTTT.

The chain links TRBV5-1 to TRBJ1-1; maybe TRBD1 (5 bases). The CDR3 length is 14 residues. Germline CDR1 and CDR2: SGHRS and YFSETQ. The germline V and J ends were trimmed by 4 bases and 1 base, with 11 bases remaining between them. The CDR3 protein is CASSLTRANTEAFF. The CDR3 DNA reads TGCGCCAGCAGCCTCACCAGGGCGAACACTGAAGCTTTCTTT.

This clone was seen ten or more times. V gene TRBV7-9 combines with J gene TRBJ1-5; possible D gene TRBD1, 5 bases. This CDR3 has 14 amino acids. Germline-derived CDR1 and CDR2 are SEHNR and FQNEAQ (reference sequence). The V and J ends lost 2 bases and 3 bases respectively, with 8 bases between them. CDR3 coding DNA: TGTGCCAGCAGCTTAAGAGGGGCCAATCAGCCCCAGCATTTT. Protein product: CASSLRGANQPQHF.

This clone was observed once. The genes are TRBV6-5 and TRBJ2-7; 8 nucleotides agree with TRBD1. Germline CDR1 and CDR2: MNHEY and SVGAGI. This CDR3 region has 14 residues. V shed 6 bases and J 3 bases; nucleotides not matched to a gene: 7. The CDR3 DNA reads TGTGCCAGCAGAGCTCGGACAGGGAGCTACGAGCAGTACTTC. This sequence encodes CASRARTGSYEQYF.

CDR3 nucleotide sequence: TGTGCCAGCAGCTTAAGGGGTAGCACTGAAGCTTTCTTT. It yields the protein CASSLRGSTEAFF. The chain couples TRBV5-6 to TRBJ1-1, with D perhaps matching TRBD1 (5 bases). CDR3 size: 13 residues. The germline V gene encodes CDR1 SGHDT and CDR2 YYEEEE. V gave up 2 bases and J gave up 4 bases, with 9 bases separating them. Filled out from reference TRBV5-6 and TRBJ1-1, the complete variable domain reads DAGVTQSPTHLIKTRGQQVTLRCSPKSGHDTVSWYQQALGQGPQFIFQYYEEEERQRGNFPDRFSGHQFPNYSSELNVNALLLGDSALYLCASSLRGSTEAFFGQGTRLTVV.

The V call is TRBV13, the J call TRBJ2-2, with D possibly TRBD1 on 6 matching bases. CDR3 length: 15 amino acids. The V end lost 4 bases, the J end lost 5 bases, and 14 bases lay between the germline ends. CDR1 is PRHDT and CDR2 is FYEKMQ in the germline V gene (reference sequence). The CDR3 is CASSYRDTETGELFF. CDR3 sequence (DNA): TGTGCCAGCAGCTACCGGGACACCGAGACCGGGGAGCTGTTTTTT.

The CDR3 DNA is TGTGCCAGCAGCTTAGTGGGCGGGGGAAGCAAAAACATTCAGTACTTC. Its translation is CASSLVGGGSKNIQYF. The chain joins TRBV13 to TRBJ2-4; TRBD2 agrees at 7 bases. The germline CDR1 and CDR2 sequences are PRHDT and FYEKMQ (reference sequence). This CDR3 contains 16 residues. J gave up 3 bases and V 1 base, and 6 bases lay outside the gene matches.

The rearrangement uses TRBV7-9 and TRBJ1-2; tentatively, D is TRBD1 (6 bases). CDR3 size: 15 residues. V gave up 1 base and J gave up 7 bases, with 16 bases separating them. Per the germline V gene, CDR1 is SEHNR and CDR2 is FQNEAQ (reference sequence). This chain's CDR3 is CASSLGVQGRTGYTF. The CDR3 DNA reads TGTGCCAGCAGCTTAGGGGTACAGGGTAGGACTGGCTACACCTTC.

As DNA, the CDR3 is TGTGCCAGCAGCCAAGGGAGGGGGGAGCTGTTTTTT. Amino acid sequence: CASSQGRGELFF. The V and J genes are TRBV3-1 (or the pseudogene TRBV3-2) and TRBJ2-2; the D gene is possibly TRBD2 (5 bases). Germline CDR1 reads LGHDT; CDR2 reads YNNKEL (reference sequence). Trimming removed 1 base at V and 8 bases at J, with 5 bases between. This CDR3 has 12 residues.

This clone was observed a handful of times. The chain links TRBV11-2 to TRBJ2-7, with 7 bases aligning to TRBD2. Unmatched junction bases numbered 2, after V lost 3 bases and J lost 3 bases. The CDR3 covers 13 residues. Germline V gene sequence: CDR1 SGHAT, CDR2 FQNNGV. The chain's CDR3 is CASSLSGDYEQYF. DNA for the CDR3: TGTGCCAGCAGCTTGAGCGGGGACTACGAGCAGTACTTC.

The chain couples TRBV6-6 to TRBJ2-1; no definite D call. The V end was cut by 7 bases, the J end by 9 bases, with 16 bases between. The CDR3 runs to 13 residues. Germline assignment: CDR1 MNHNY and CDR2 SVGAGI (reference sequence). CDR3 nucleotide sequence: TGTGCCAGCACCGGAGTAGAACGGGCTGAGCAGTTCTTC. Protein product: CASTGVERAEQFF.

V and J are TRBV2 and TRBJ1-2; 7 bases are a match to TRBD1. J lost 2 bases, V lost 6 bases, and 3 bases had no gene match. The CDR3 is made up of 13 amino acids. Germline V gene data show CDR1 as SNHLY and CDR2 as FYNNEI. The CDR3 DNA reads as TGTGCCAGCAGCGAGGACAGGAACTATGGCTACACCTTC. This encodes CASSEDRNYGYTF.

This clone was found once. The rearrangement uses TRBV6-2 or TRBV6-3 and TRBJ2-4; D is undetermined. Germline V gene lookup returns CDR1 MNHEY and CDR2 SVGEGT. The CDR3 contains 12 residues. V lost 5 bases, J lost 3 bases, and 5 bases lay in between. CDR3 residues: CASSQDKNIQYF. The CDR3, as DNA: TGTGCCAGCAGTCAGGACAAAAACATTCAGTACTTC.

The chain carries TRBV29-1 and TRBJ1-5; no clear D gene. The CDR3 contains 10 residues. From germline, CDR1 is SQVTM and CDR2 ANQGSEA. Between the trimmed V and J ends, which lost 7 bases and 4 bases, there was a span of 5 bases. This chain's CDR3 is CSALNQPQHF. The CDR3 DNA reads as TGCAGCGCCCTAAATCAGCCCCAGCATTTT.

CDR3 amino acids: CASSRQAGGGRETQYF. Here the CDR3 DNA reads TGTGCCAGCAGCCGGCAAGCGGGAGGGGGAAGGGAGACCCAGTACTTC. This chain links TRBV7-2 with TRBJ2-5; 10 nucleotides match TRBD2. V shed 5 bases and J 5 bases; nucleotides not matched to a gene: 11. Germline CDR1 SGHTA, CDR2 FQGNSA. CDR3 length: 16 residues. The full variable domain, with the rest looked up from reference TRBV7-2 and TRBJ2-5, is GAGVSQSPSNKVTEKGKDVELRCDPISGHTALYWYRQSLGQGLEFLIYFQGNSAPDKSGLPSDRFSAERTGGSVSTLTIQRTQQEDSAVYLCASSRQAGGGRETQYFGPGTRLLVL.

The chain has TRBV6-1 and TRBJ2-4; tentatively, D is TRBD1 or TRBD2 (5 bases each). The CDR3 extends over 16 amino acids. The V gene lost 4 bases and the J gene lost 1 base, with 14 bases spanning the gap. The germline gives CDR1 MNHNS, CDR2 SASEGT. The CDR3 region has the DNA TGTGCCAGCAGTGGGGGGTTTGAAGGGGCCAAAAACATTCAGTACTTC. This gives the protein CASSGGFEGAKNIQYF.

V is TRBV3-1 (or the pseudogene TRBV3-2) and J is TRBJ1-2; 7 bases are a match to TRBD1. CDR1 is LGHDT, CDR2 YNNKEL, per germline (reference sequence). The CDR3 length is 11 residues. CDR3 DNA sequence: TGTGCGGCGCAGGGGGTCCGTGGCTACACCTTC. Amino acid sequence: CAAQGVRGYTF.

V and J are TRBV6-4 and TRBJ1-5, with D unresolved. Germline lookup yields CDR1 MRHNA and CDR2 SNTAGT. This CDR3 comprises 15 residues. Trimming took off 2 bases at V and 5 bases at J, with 13 bases between the two ends. Written as DNA, the CDR3 is TGTGCCAGCAGTGACAAGAAAGGTAGGCATCAGCCCCAGCATTTT. Its protein is CASSDKKGRHQPQHF.

V usage is TRBV23-1 and J usage is TRBJ2-1; 8 bases map to TRBD1. TRBV23-1 is classed as an ORF, of uncertain function. V shed 3 bases and J 4 bases; nucleotides not matched to a gene: 8. The CDR3 consists of 16 residues. In nucleotides, the CDR3 is TGCGCCAGCAGTCAGCACGGGACAGGTTGGTACAATGAGCAGTTCTTC. This encodes CASSQHGTGWYNEQFF.

The CDR3 reads CATSRDETRGSAEAFF. The CDR3 bases are TGTGCCACCAGCAGAGATGAAACGCGGGGGAGCGCTGAAGCTTTCTTT. The chain has TRBV15 and TRBJ1-1; D is possibly TRBD1 (5 bases). There are 16 residues in the CDR3. The V end was cut by 0 bases, the J end by 6 bases, with 17 bases between. Germline assignment: CDR1 LNHNV and CDR2 YYDKDF (reference sequence).

The genes are TRBV28 and TRBJ2-7; D remains unclear. The germline V and J ends were trimmed by 3 bases and 3 bases, with 9 bases remaining between them. This CDR3 region has 13 residues. The germline V gene has CDR1 MDHEN and CDR2 SYDVKM. As DNA, the CDR3 is TGTGCCAGCAGTTTTCCAGGCTTCTACGAGCAGTACTTC. Its protein product is CASSFPGFYEQYF. The full variable domain, its missing parts supplied by reference TRBV28 and TRBJ2-7, is DVKVTQSSRYLVKRTGEKVFLECVQDMDHENMFWYRQDPGLGLRLIYFSYDVKMKEKGDIPEGYSVSREKKERFSLILESASTNQTSMYLCASSFPGFYEQYFGPGTRLTVT.

This clone was detected a few times. The rearrangement links TRBV12-3 or TRBV12-4 to TRBJ1-1, with D unclear. This CDR3 comprises 13 residues. The V and J ends lost 5 bases and 1 base respectively, with 8 bases between them. Here the CDR3 DNA reads TGTGCCAGCAGTCCCTCGCCGAACACTGAAGCTTTCTTT. Translated, it gives CASSPSPNTEAFF.

The chain employs TRBV18 and TRBJ2-7, with a weak D call TRBD2 (6 bases). The ends were cut back, 2 bases at V and 2 bases at J, with 10 bases in the middle. This CDR3 is built from 14 residues. Germline V gene lookup returns CDR1 KGHSH and CDR2 LQKENI. The CDR3 here is CASSPGEVTYEQYF. The CDR3 DNA follows: TGTGCCAGCTCACCAGGGGAGGTTACCTACGAGCAGTACTTC.

This clone was seen only once. The chain is built from TRBV19 and TRBJ2-5; TRBD2 matches at 8 bases. CDR1 and CDR2 (germline): LNHDA, SQIVND (reference sequence). The length of the CDR3 is 17 residues. The J segment lost 4 bases and the V segment lost 5 bases, leaving 15 bases of the junction unmatched. DNA for the CDR3: TGTGCCAGTAGTGCCTCCCTCAGACTAGCGCTTACAGAGACCCAGTACTTC. Amino acid sequence: CASSASLRLALTETQYF.

The rearrangement joins TRBV7-9 to TRBJ1-1; tentative D call: TRBD1 (6 bases). This CDR3 region has 13 residues. Per the germline V gene, CDR1 is SEHNR and CDR2 is FQNEAQ (reference sequence). V dropped 6 bases and J dropped 5 bases, with 13 bases sitting between them. The CDR3 coding sequence is TGTGCCAGCAGTTCAGGGGTAGAGACTGAAGCTTTCTTT. Translated, it gives CASSSGVETEAFF.

The V call is TRBV7-9, the J call TRBJ1-1, with D uncertain. This CDR3 contains 13 residues. The germline V and J ends were trimmed by 3 bases and 1 base, with 6 bases remaining between them. Looked up from germline, CDR1 is SEHNR and CDR2 is FQNEAQ (reference sequence). The CDR3 nucleotides are TGTGCCAGCAGCTTTAGCGAGAACACTGAAGCTTTCTTT. Translation: CASSFSENTEAFF.

The V gene is TRBV3-1 (or the pseudogene TRBV3-2), the J gene TRBJ2-5; 7 nucleotides agree with TRBD2. Germline V gene lookup returns CDR1 LGHDT and CDR2 YNNKEL (reference sequence). V dropped 5 bases and J dropped 1; count of bases not matched to a gene: 13. The length of the CDR3 is 17 residues. The CDR3 region has the DNA TGTGCCAGCAGCTACTCAGCGGGACTCCCCAGCCAAGAGACCCAGTACTTC. It encodes CASSYSAGLPSQETQYF.